Following are 26 T cell receptor beta chains from one sample sequenced in a study of cytomegalovirus exposure and HLA in healthy donors. PCR involved 60 Vbeta and 13 Jbeta primers. The data were produced by immunoSEQ multiplex PCR, yet TCRdb's version contains in-frame clones alone and is incomplete. The sample yields more than 140,000 clones, more than 60% seen once. Material: PBMCs. These receptors were obtained from a man aged 40-49 years in good health and CMV-seronegative.

The rearrangement uses TRBV7-9 and TRBJ1-5, with 7 nucleotides matching TRBD1. Germline-derived CDR1 and CDR2 are SEHNR and FQNEAQ (reference sequence). After removal of 5 bases from V and 5 bases from J, the junction contained 6 bases not matched to a gene. The CDR3 has 14 residues. The CDR3 loop reads CASSRDRAHQPQHF. CDR3 DNA: TGTGCCAGCAGCCGCGACAGGGCCCATCAGCCCCAGCATTTT.

This clone appeared a single time. The V and J genes are TRBV5-4 and TRBJ1-1; perhaps TRBD1 as D (5 bases). Germline V gene lookup returns CDR1 SGHNT and CDR2 YYREEE (reference sequence). The CDR3 totals 15 residues. Trimming left V 3 bases short and J 3 bases short, with 15 bases between. CDR3 residues: CASSSSKGPDTEAFF. The CDR3 nucleotides are TGTGCCAGCAGCTCATCCAAGGGGCCGGACACTGAAGCTTTCTTT. The variable domain in full, with the rest retrieved from reference TRBV5-4 and TRBJ1-1, is ETGVTQSPTHLIKTRGQQVTLRCSSQSGHNTVSWYQQALGQGPQFIFQYYREEENGRGNFPPRFSGLQFPNYSSELNVNALELDDSALYLCASSSSKGPDTEAFFGQGTRLTVV.

CDR3 nucleotide sequence: TGCGCCAGCAGCCAAGACCCCCGGGGGGCTACCTACGAGCAGTACTTC. It specifies CASSQDPRGATYEQYF. The rearrangement joins TRBV4-3 to TRBJ2-7; maybe TRBD2 (7 bases). Germline V gene sequence: CDR1 LGHNA, CDR2 YSLEER. The CDR3 runs 16 residues. Between the trimmed V and J ends, which lost 0 bases and 2 bases, there was a span of 14 bases.

The chain has TRBV6-4 and TRBJ1-1; D unclear. The CDR3 sequence is 14 residues long. V was clipped by 4 bases and J by 3 bases, with 12 bases between them. Germline CDR1 and CDR2: MRHNA and SNTAGT. The DNA for the CDR3 is TGTGCCAGCAGTGCCTTAGGCGGGGACACTGAAGCTTTCTTT. It specifies CASSALGGDTEAFF.

The rearrangement uses TRBV7-9 and TRBJ2-2; 7 positions agree with TRBD1. The germline CDR1 and CDR2 sequences are SEHNR and FQNEAQ (reference sequence). This CDR3 comprises 15 residues. V trimming: 1 base; J trimming: 5 bases; junction bases outside the gene matches: 4. CDR3: CASSLGDSRTGELFF. The DNA of the CDR3 is TGTGCCAGCAGCTTAGGGGACAGTAGGACCGGGGAGCTGTTTTTT.

The chain combines TRBV18 with TRBJ1-1; maybe TRBD1 (5 bases). The germline V gene encodes CDR1 KGHSH and CDR2 LQKENI. V gave up 6 bases and J gave up 5 bases, with 22 bases separating them. The CDR3 extends over 16 amino acids. The CDR3 here is CASSPSLIRVGTEAFF. In nucleotides, the CDR3 is TGTGCCAGCTCCCCATCCCTTATCAGGGTAGGAACTGAAGCTTTCTTT.

The chain has TRBV7-8 and TRBJ2-3; D unclear. Germline CDR1 is SGHVS and CDR2 is FQNEAQ. The CDR3 spans 16 residues. The V end was cut by 6 bases, the J end by 3 bases, with 19 bases between. The CDR3 reads CASRNFRQTSTDTQYF. In nucleotides, the CDR3 is TGTGCCAGCAGAAATTTCAGGCAAACATCAACAGATACGCAGTATTTT. Full variable domain (outside the CDR3, taken from reference TRBV7-8 and TRBJ2-3): GAGVSQSPRYKVAKRGQDVALRCDPISGHVSLFWYQQALGQGPEFLTYFQNEAQLDKSGLPSDRFFAERPEGSVSTLKIQRTQQEDSAVYLCASRNFRQTSTDTQYFGPGTRLTVL.

The chain has TRBV7-9 and TRBJ2-5, with a tentative D call TRBD1 (6 bases). The V gene lost 4 bases and the J gene lost 5 bases, with 20 bases spanning the gap. CDR3 length equals 16 residues. CDR1 is SEHNR and CDR2 is FQNEAQ in the germline V gene (reference sequence). The CDR3 nucleotides are TGTGCCAGCAGCTACCGCCTCGACAGGACCGCGGAGACCCAGTACTTC. It encodes CASSYRLDRTAETQYF.

V usage is TRBV6-4 and J usage is TRBJ2-5, with D maybe TRBD2 (6 bases). This CDR3 is 13 amino acids long. Trimming removed 3 bases at V and 2 bases at J, with 7 bases between. Germline CDR1 is MRHNA and CDR2 is SNTAGT. The CDR3 bases are TGTGCCAGCAGTGAGGGGGGTCAAGAGACCCAGTACTTC. This codes for CASSEGGQETQYF.

J is TRBJ2-7 and V is TRBV28; TRBD1 matches 12 bases. The ends lost 2 bases at V and 7 bases at J; junction bases unmatched: 9. Germline V gene sequence: CDR1 MDHEN, CDR2 SYDVKM. The CDR3 is made up of 16 amino acids. The CDR3 DNA reads TGTGCCAGCAGTTTACTAGCGGGACAGGGGGCAGGTGAGCAGTACTTC. This codes for CASSLLAGQGAGEQYF. The variable domain in full, completed from reference TRBV28 and TRBJ2-7, reads DVKVTQSSRYLVKRTGEKVFLECVQDMDHENMFWYRQDPGLGLRLIYFSYDVKMKEKGDIPEGYSVSREKKERFSLILESASTNQTSMYLCASSLLAGQGAGEQYFGPGTRLTVT.

The V call is TRBV19, the J call TRBJ1-2, with TRBD1 identical over 10 bases. The V gene end was trimmed by 5 bases and the J gene end by 2 bases; junction bases not matched to a gene: 11. The CDR3 extends over 17 amino acids. Germline assignment: CDR1 LNHDA and CDR2 SQIVND (reference sequence). CDR3 region: CASSASPRDRGNYGYTF. The CDR3 DNA sequence: TGTGCCAGTAGTGCGTCTCCCCGGGACAGGGGAAACTATGGCTACACCTTC.

This chain connects TRBV27 to TRBJ1-5, with a possible D match to TRBD1 (6 bases). Between the trimmed V and J ends, which lost 5 bases and 0 bases, there was a span of 11 bases. This CDR3 has 15 residues. The germline gives CDR1 MNHEY, CDR2 SMNVEV (reference sequence). The CDR3: CASSDTGYSNQPQHF. CDR3 nucleotides: TGTGCCAGCAGTGATACAGGGTATAGCAATCAGCCCCAGCATTTT.

The chain uses TRBV18 and TRBJ1-5; D perhaps matches TRBD1 (6 bases). Germline CDR1 and CDR2: KGHSH and LQKENI. This CDR3 contains 15 residues. Trimming removed 4 bases at V and 0 bases at J, with 10 bases between. The CDR3 sequence is CASSHTGTSNQPQHF. The CDR3 DNA sequence: TGTGCCAGCTCACACACAGGGACTAGCAATCAGCCCCAGCATTTT. Full variable domain (remainder filled in from reference TRBV18 and TRBJ1-5): NAGVMQNPRHLVRRRGQEARLRCSPMKGHSHVYWYRQLPEEGLKFMVYLQKENIIDESGMPKERFSAEFPKEGPSILRIQQVVRGDSAAYFCASSHTGTSNQPQHFGDGTRLSIL.

The rearrangement links TRBV6-5 to TRBJ1-3, with 7 nucleotides matching TRBD1. Looked up from germline, CDR1 is MNHEY and CDR2 is SVGAGI. Trimming at V came to 4 bases and at J to 4 bases, leaving 4 bases not matched to a gene. CDR3 length equals 14 residues. CDR3 sequence (DNA): TGTGCCAGCAGTTCGTCGGGACAGGGAAACACCATATATTTT. It yields the protein CASSSSGQGNTIYF.

The rearrangement joins TRBV18 to TRBJ1-5; a possible D gene is TRBD1 (5 bases). Germline assignment: CDR1 KGHSH and CDR2 LQKENI. V was pared by 2 bases and J by 16 bases, with 15 bases between. CDR3 size: 12 residues. DNA for the CDR3: TGTGCCAGCTCACCAGCCCCCCCAGGGCTACATTTT. Translation gives CASSPAPPGLHF.

The chain uses TRBV9 and TRBJ2-7; TRBD1 matches 8 bases. Trimming cost V 0 bases and J 3 bases; bases outside gene matches: 5. Germline CDR1 SGDLS, CDR2 YYNGEE. The length of the CDR3 is 15 residues. CDR3 sequence reads: CASSVGDRGFYEQYF. In nucleotides, the CDR3 is TGTGCCAGCAGCGTAGGAGACAGGGGATTCTACGAGCAGTACTTC.

The chain has TRBV6-5 and TRBJ1-1, with D perhaps TRBD1 (5 bases). The V and J ends lost 4 bases and 0 bases respectively, with 9 bases between them. CDR1 and CDR2 (germline): MNHEY, SVGAGI. The CDR3 is 14 residues long. This CDR3 is CASSFTGVNTEAFF. The DNA for the CDR3 is TGTGCCAGCAGTTTTACAGGAGTGAACACTGAAGCTTTCTTT.

This chain links TRBV9 with TRBJ2-3; D is possibly TRBD1 (6 bases). CDR3 length: 15 amino acids. The germline V gene encodes CDR1 SGDLS and CDR2 YYNGEE. Between the trimmed V and J ends, which lost 0 bases and 4 bases, there was a span of 12 bases. The CDR3 nucleotides read TGTGCCAGCAGCGTAGTCGCCAGGGGAGCAGATACGCAGTATTTT. It specifies CASSVVARGADTQYF.

As to this clone: This sample includes further DNA sequences coding for the same CDR3. This sequence joins TRBV11-2 and TRBJ2-7; D unclear. Trimming removed 1 base at V and 3 bases at J, with 10 bases between. Germline V gives CDR1 SGHAT, CDR2 FQNNGV. CDR3 length equals 14 residues. As DNA, the CDR3 is TGTGCCAGCAGCTTAGGTCCCCGAGGCTACGAGCAGTACTTC. Amino acids: CASSLGPRGYEQYF.

V and J are TRBV19 and TRBJ1-4, with D perhaps TRBD1 (5 bases). This CDR3 is built from 16 residues. With 7 bases removed from V and 8 bases from J, the gap between germline ends came to 23 bases. Germline V gives CDR1 LNHDA, CDR2 SQIVND (reference sequence). CDR3 nucleotide sequence: TGTGCCAGTACCGACCGCGGGACTCTTTTCGGCGAAAAACTGTTTTTT. It encodes CASTDRGTLFGEKLFF.

This clone was seen more than once but under ten times. V and J are TRBV7-3 and TRBJ2-7, with 9 bases aligning to TRBD1. The CDR3 covers 14 residues. The V gene's germline CDR1 is SGHTA and CDR2 FQGTGA. The ends lost 5 bases at V and 7 bases at J; junction bases unmatched: 9. The CDR3 region is CASSGPGQGGEQYF. The CDR3 region has the DNA TGTGCCAGCAGCGGGCCGGGACAGGGCGGGGAGCAGTACTTC. The variable domain in full, completed from reference TRBV7-3 and TRBJ2-7, reads GAGVSQTPSNKVTEKGKYVELRCDPISGHTALYWYRQSLGQGPEFLIYFQGTGAADDSGLPNDRFFAVRPEGSVSTLKIQRTERGDSAVYLCASSGPGQGGEQYFGPGTRLTVT.

This clone was counted a few times. The J gene is TRBJ2-5, the V gene TRBV27, with 8 positions matching TRBD2. With V trimmed by 2 bases and J by 1 base, 3 bases remained unmatched. Germline-derived CDR1 and CDR2 are MNHEY and SMNVEV (reference sequence). This CDR3 spans 15 amino acids. CDR3 sequence reads: CASSLERGTQETQYF. In DNA, the CDR3 is TGTGCCAGCAGTTTAGAGCGGGGGACCCAAGAGACCCAGTACTTC.

This chain uses TRBV4-2 with TRBJ2-5; 10 bases align to TRBD1. The V gene end was trimmed by 1 base and the J gene end by 5 bases; junction bases not matched to a gene: 7. This CDR3 is 16 amino acids long. In germline, CDR1 is LGHNA, CDR2 YNFKEQ. For the CDR3, the DNA is TGTGCCAGCAGCCAAGCGCGGACAGGGGGTGGGGAGACCCAGTACTTC. Its translation is CASSQARTGGGETQYF.

J is TRBJ2-5 and V is TRBV5-1, with TRBD2 identical over 12 bases. The V gene end was trimmed by 0 bases and the J gene end by 2 bases; junction bases not matched to a gene: 8. The CDR3 has 18 residues. Germline loops: CDR1 SGHRS, CDR2 YFSETQ. The CDR3 DNA follows: TGCGCCAGCAGCTTGGGACGGACTAGCGGGGAATTGCAAGAGACCCAGTACTTC. This codes for CASSLGRTSGELQETQYF.

This clone was recorded many times. The chain combines TRBV30 with TRBJ1-1; 9 positions match TRBD1. The CDR3 sequence is 14 residues long. Germline CDR1 is GTSNPN and CDR2 is SVGIG (reference sequence). Losses at the gene ends were 5 bases for V and 5 bases for J; bases not matched to a gene: 9. CDR3 in amino acids: CAWEKGQGLTEAFF. As DNA, the CDR3 is TGTGCCTGGGAGAAGGGACAGGGCCTAACTGAAGCTTTCTTT.

The chain combines TRBV28 with TRBJ2-7, with 12 nucleotides matching TRBD2. Germline V lookup: CDR1 MDHEN, CDR2 SYDVKM. Trimming cost V 3 bases and J 1 base; bases outside gene matches: 4. The CDR3 has 16 amino acids. Here the CDR3 reads CASSFPLAGGSYEQYF. The CDR3 region has the DNA TGTGCCAGCAGTTTCCCTCTAGCGGGGGGGTCCTACGAGCAGTACTTC.